This TCR beta chain appears in the sequencing data of a study of T cell responses to AZD1222 COVID-19 vaccine. Regarding the study as a whole: Rises in breadth and depth of Spike-specific TCRs came after two AZD1222 doses. Distributed over spike, vaccine-associated CD4 TCRs predominated at 160-218 and 743-854. No day 14 peak samples; only post-peak repertoires were characterized.

Clones were read by immunoSEQ multiplex PCR, and TCRdb kept only the in-frame ones, dropping some. The repertoire has roughly 20,000 clones, approximately 79% of them found once; the top ten carry less than 55%. This CDR3 has 15 residues. V gave up 2 bases and J gave up 3 bases, with 12 bases separating them. Germline V gene lookup returns CDR1 SGHNT and CDR2 YYREEE (reference sequence). In the case of this clone: Its antigen is unidentified.

The source of this sequence is an adult in good health. The chain carries TRBV5-4 and TRBJ1-3; maybe TRBD1 (6 bases). The material was peripheral blood, obtained on day 0 of AZD1222 vaccination. CDR3 sequence reads: CASSFDRLSGNTIYF. As DNA, the CDR3 is TGTGCCAGCAGCTTCGACAGGCTTAGTGGAAACACCATATATTTT.